This T cell receptor beta chain was observed in a study of blood T cell repertoires in COVID-19 (dated by TCRdb to the early 2020s). With respect to the entire study: Collaborator samples came from the United States, Italy and Spain and covered acute and convalescent phases of COVID-19. Sample metadata almost always included a de-identified subject ID, COVID-19 status, age in years and sex. Deeply sampled blood TCRbeta repertoires from subjects exposed to, actively infected with, or recovered from COVID-19 were included in the dataset. A freely available public database, intended as a resource for researchers studying the immune response to SARS-CoV-2, is where the repertoires were released. The prospective study material was composed of cDNA or gDNA derived from T cells, B-cell-depleted T cells, or PBMCs. Samples came from the ongoing ImmuneRACE study (first 160 participants) plus 1,254 subjects from 6 global collaborators. Where available, HLA class I and class II types were obtained from metadata supplied by the sample provider rather than from assay-based typing. Results and caveats for the whole study, not just this receptor: How much clinical and demographic metadata was included differed by source and by participant, and the metadata was provided uncurated.

Participants in the prospective study were enrolled through a virtual design, were aged roughly 18 to 90 years, and lived in approximately 24 United States geographic areas. To assign participants to cohorts, the prospective study relied on clinical history that participants themselves reported in a screening survey and a study questionnaire. Recovered participants in ImmuneRACE Cohort 3 were defined as having two consecutive negative NP/OP PCR tests, clearance from a healthcare professional, or resolution of symptoms. In the prospective study, whole blood, serum and a nasopharyngeal or oropharyngeal swab were collected from each participant by mobile phlebotomists. Over a roughly 2-month period, participants in the prospective study had the option of providing additional blood draws and questionnaires. Before DNA extraction, blood samples from the prospective study were shipped at room temperature or frozen.

With regard to this clone: The clone's antigen remains unknown. No much larger clone exists at a distance of one base, and base qualities are not known.

TCRbeta CDR3 regions were amplified from genomic DNA by means of the immunoSEQ Assay, a bias-controlled multiplex PCR. The authors' analysis ran thus. The number of nucleated cells in each sample was estimated from the amplification of reference gene primers within the assay. Sequence reads were collapsed and filtered to measure the absolute abundance of every unique TCRbeta CDR3 rearrangement. For each sample, productive Simpson clonality was calculated as the square root of Simpson's diversity index across productive rearrangements. As stored in TCRdb, this immuneACCESS dataset retains in-frame rearrangements with V and J assigned. A fraction of the clones does not appear; measured against another copy, unresolved V genes explain less than half of the discrepancy, and the remainder lacks a known reason. The V and J calls and the clone size are those of that table, but D and trimming were determined from the DNA. The sample records some 130,000 clones, under 85% of which are singletons. Together, the top ten hold 15% to 20% of the sample.

The sequencing sample was made of PBMCs or T cells enriched from blood (not recorded which). The receptor was derived from a man aged 30 to 45 who had recovered from COVID-19.

The nucleotide sequence reads TGTGCCAGCAGCTCGGGGGGGTACAATGAGCAGTTCTTC. Its protein product is CASSSGGYNEQFF. The V and J segments used are TRBV9 and TRBJ2-1; a stretch of 8 junction bases matches TRBD2. The germline V gene sets CDR1 to SGDLS and CDR2 to YYNGEE. The CDR3 holds 13 amino acids from the cysteine to the phenylalanine. The DNA shown is the 39-base CDR3, in frame from base 1. V is cut back by 4 bases and J by 4 bases, with 1 base in the junction unmatched.